These T cell receptor beta chains were read from a single sample in a study of blood T cell repertoires in COVID-19. Using immunoSEQ multiplex PCR, the repertoire was profiled, and TCRdb retains in-frame clones only, with some absent. Here the sample spans roughly 260,000 clones, around nine tenths being singletons. Sequenced sample: PBMCs or T cells enriched from blood (not recorded which). All receptors derive from a woman between 18 and 29 years old who had recovered from COVID-19. CDR3s include the opening cysteine and the closing phenylalanine or tryptophan. Fields, in order: D gene, J gene, clone size, V gene, CDR3 DNA, CDR3 protein. A D gene is named only where the DNA matches it firmly. The size field is filled for only some rows; it gives once, few, many or a size class.

D gene: TRBD1
J gene: TRBJ2-3
clone size: .
V gene: TRBV11-2
CDR3 DNA: TGTGCCAGCAGCGCCCGGGACAGGGGAACAGATACGCAGTATTTT
CDR3 protein: CASSARDRGTDTQYF

D gene: .
J gene: TRBJ1-1
clone size: .
V gene: TRBV13
CDR3 DNA: TGTGCCAGCAGCAGAGACGACAGGCTCCTGACTGAAGCTTTCTTT
CDR3 protein: CASSRDDRLLTEAFF

D gene: .
J gene: TRBJ2-1
clone size: .
V gene: TRBV19
CDR3 DNA: TGTGCCAGTAGTACGCAGGGGAGATACAATGAGCAGTTCTTC
CDR3 protein: CASSTQGRYNEQFF

D gene: .
J gene: TRBJ2-7
clone size: .
V gene: TRBV6-2/TRBV6-3
CDR3 DNA: TGTGCCAGCAGTCAGACTAGCTACGAGCAGTACTTC
CDR3 protein: CASSQTSYEQYF

D gene: TRBD1
J gene: TRBJ2-2
clone size: .
V gene: TRBV24-1
CDR3 DNA: TGTGCCACCAGTGATTTGGGACAGGGCAACGCCGGGGAGCTGTTTTTT
CDR3 protein: CATSDLGQGNAGELFF

D gene: TRBD1
J gene: TRBJ2-1
clone size: .
V gene: TRBV7-9
CDR3 DNA: TGTGCCAGCAGCGGCCGGGACAGCACTACCTACAATGAGCAGTTCTTC
CDR3 protein: CASSGRDSTTYNEQFF

D gene: TRBD1
J gene: TRBJ2-1
clone size: .
V gene: TRBV7-8
CDR3 DNA: TGTGCCAGCAAAAACAGGGGGGCCCGATACAATGAGCAGTTCTTC
CDR3 protein: CASKNRGARYNEQFF

D gene: .
J gene: TRBJ1-5
clone size: .
V gene: TRBV15
CDR3 DNA: TGTGCCACCAGCCCGAATAGGGGTCAGCCCCAGCATTTT
CDR3 protein: CATSPNRGQPQHF

D gene: .
J gene: TRBJ1-5
clone size: .
V gene: TRBV12-3/TRBV12-4
CDR3 DNA: TGTGCCAGCAGGGGGACTGGGAATCAGCCCCAGCATTTT
CDR3 protein: CASRGTGNQPQHF

D gene: .
J gene: TRBJ2-7
clone size: .
V gene: TRBV2
CDR3 DNA: TGTGCTAAGGGGCAGGGAAGGAACTACGAGCAGTACTTC
CDR3 protein: CAKGQGRNYEQYF

D gene: .
J gene: TRBJ2-1
clone size: .
V gene: TRBV3-1/TRBV3-2
CDR3 DNA: TGTGCCAGCAGCCAGTTAGGAGTGGTGTTCTTC
CDR3 protein: CASSQLGVVFF

D gene: .
J gene: TRBJ1-1
clone size: few
V gene: TRBV30
CDR3 DNA: TGTGCCTGGAGTGTCCAGGGATTGCGGACTGAAGCTTTCTTT
CDR3 protein: CAWSVQGLRTEAFF

D gene: .
J gene: TRBJ1-2
clone size: once
V gene: TRBV12-5
CDR3 DNA: TGTGCTAGTGGTTTGGAACCCCCTCAGGCCTCCGATGGCTACACCTTC
CDR3 protein: CASGLEPPQASDGYTF

D gene: .
J gene: TRBJ1-1
clone size: .
V gene: TRBV2
CDR3 DNA: TGTGCCAGCAGTGGGAGGACAGAGAGCACTGAAGCTTTCTTT
CDR3 protein: CASSGRTESTEAFF

D gene: .
J gene: TRBJ1-5
clone size: .
V gene: TRBV7-8
CDR3 DNA: TGTGCCAGCAGCGGCCGACAGTGGGCACTCAATCAGCCCCAGCATTTT
CDR3 protein: CASSGRQWALNQPQHF

D gene: .
J gene: TRBJ1-3
clone size: .
V gene: TRBV4-3
CDR3 DNA: TGCGCCAGCAGCCAAGGGGCCAGCTCTGGAAACACCATATATTTT
CDR3 protein: CASSQGASSGNTIYF

D gene: TRBD1
J gene: TRBJ1-1
clone size: .
V gene: TRBV3-1/TRBV3-2
CDR3 DNA: TGTGCCAGCATCGCGACAGGGCAGAACACTGAAGCTTTCTTT
CDR3 protein: CASIATGQNTEAFF

D gene: .
J gene: TRBJ1-3
clone size: .
V gene: TRBV10-3
CDR3 DNA: TGTGCCATCAGTGATACCGGAGGGACGGTACTAGGCACCATATATTTT
CDR3 protein: CAISDTGGTVLGTIYF

D gene: .
J gene: TRBJ1-1
clone size: .
V gene: TRBV30
CDR3 DNA: TGTGCCTACTACCCCCCGAACACTGAAGCTTTCTTT
CDR3 protein: CAYYPPNTEAFF